The 4 T cell receptor beta chains below were found in one sample sequenced in a study of CD8+CD57+ T cells in acquired aplastic anemia. Patients included in sequencing had previously demonstrated CD8+CD57+ cell expansion by flow cytometry. Genomic DNA, serving as template, underwent TCR beta VDJ and CDR3 profiling. MiXCR, applied by TCRdb to the reads, yields one record per CDR3 protein. The profile shows roughly 200,000 distinct CDR3 sequences, about 62% of them singletons. The sequencing sample was made of sorted CD4+, CD8+, or CD8+CD57+ T cells (not recorded which) from PBMCs. The receptors were gathered from a human donor with aplastic anemia.

This rearrangement joins TRBV20-1 to TRBJ2-7; weak D call: TRBD1 (5 bases). The germline V gene has CDR1 DFQATT and CDR2 SNEGSKA (reference sequence). V lost 3 bases and J 2 bases, leaving 8 bases between the germline ends. The CDR3 sequence is 12 residues long. CDR3 coding DNA: TGCAGTGCTAGGCAGGGCGCCTACGAGCAGTACTTC. As protein: CSARQGAYEQYF.

CDR3 in amino acids: CASSVGSGKSYNEQFF. The CDR3 coding sequence is TGTGCCAGCAGCGTCGGGTCTGGGAAGTCCTACAATGAGCAGTTCTTC. The chain carries TRBV7-2 and TRBJ2-1; D remains unclear. The germline V and J ends were trimmed by 5 bases and 1 base, with 15 bases remaining between them. The CDR3 length is 16 residues. The germline CDR1 and CDR2 sequences are SGHTA and FQGNSA.

Only one count was recorded for this clonotype. The chain combines TRBV12-3 or TRBV12-4 with TRBJ1-2; D unclear. The CDR3 spans 14 residues. V was pared by 4 bases and J by 8 bases, with 17 bases between. The CDR3 spells CASSYGLGAAGYTF. The CDR3 region has the DNA TGTGCCAGCAGTTACGGTCTCGGAGCGGCAGGCTACACCTTC.

The rearrangement links TRBV9 to TRBJ2-2; no clear D gene. The CDR3 totals 14 residues. Trimming shortened V by 2 bases and J by 3 bases, and 8 bases separated the two germline ends. Germline-derived CDR1 and CDR2 are SGDLS and YYNGEE. The CDR3 DNA follows: TGTGCCAGCAGCGTGCAGATTTACACCGGGGAGCTGTTTTTT. Protein: CASSVQIYTGELFF.